The 12 T cell receptor beta chains below were found in one sample sequenced in a study of T cells in Graves' hyperthyroidism and ophthalmopathy. Using RNA transcripts as the source, TCR beta CDR3 regions were amplified. An initial round of RT-PCR targeting the TCR CDR3 relied on the HTBI primer set. TCRdb re-derived calls from the multiplex PCR reads in MiXCR, one entry per CDR3 protein. The sample has fewer than 650,000 distinct CDR3 sequences, about 15% seen once. Sample: blood. The source is a woman aged 40 to 50 with Graves' ophthalmopathy.

This clonotype was counted many times. This rearrangement joins TRBV20-1 to TRBJ1-5; D is unresolved. This CDR3 comprises 13 residues. The V gene's germline CDR1 is DFQATT and CDR2 SNEGSKA (reference sequence). Trimming pared 5 bases from V and 3 bases from J, leaving 11 bases between. The CDR3 is CSAAVVLNQPQHF. CDR3 bases: TGCAGTGCTGCTGTGGTTCTCAATCAGCCCCAGCATTTT.

The table lists this clonotype with many counts. The chain uses TRBV20-1 and TRBJ1-6; tentatively, D is TRBD1 (5 bases). The CDR3 has 14 residues. Germline CDR1 and CDR2: DFQATT and SNEGSKA (reference sequence). V dropped 3 bases and J dropped 3 bases, with 9 bases sitting between them. The CDR3 region is CSASNGHYNSPLHF. In nucleotides, the CDR3 is TGCAGTGCTAGTAACGGACACTATAATTCACCCCTCCACTTT.

In this sample, this clonotype turned up many times. This chain links TRBV30 with TRBJ1-1, with no clear D. The ends were cut back, 1 base at V and 0 bases at J, with 9 bases in the middle. This CDR3 is 14 amino acids long. In germline, CDR1 is GTSNPN, CDR2 SVGIG (reference sequence). The CDR3 nucleotides read TGTGCCTGGAGTGCTAACAGCCTGAACACTGAAGCTTTCTTT. Its translation is CAWSANSLNTEAFF.

V is TRBV28 and J is TRBJ2-7, with D possibly being TRBD1 (6 bases). Germline V gene lookup returns CDR1 MDHEN and CDR2 SYDVKM. The CDR3 sequence is 16 residues long. V gave up 3 bases and J gave up 2 bases, with 17 bases separating them. CDR3 sequence: CASSLVLMDRTYEQYF. DNA of the CDR3: TGTGCCAGCAGTTTGGTATTAATGGACAGAACCTACGAGCAGTACTTC.

This clonotype was recorded many times. The rearrangement links TRBV7-8 to TRBJ2-2; TRBD2 might be the D (5 bases). V lost 5 bases and J lost 2, with 15 bases in between. CDR3 length: 16 amino acids. Per germline, CDR1 SGHVS and CDR2 FQNEAQ. CDR3: CASSLEGRTNTGELFF. In DNA, the CDR3 is TGTGCCAGCAGCCTCGAGGGAAGGACTAACACCGGGGAGCTGTTTTTT.

This clonotype was detected only a few times. V and J are TRBV20-1 and TRBJ1-1; D is possibly TRBD1 (6 bases). With 0 bases removed from V and 3 bases from J, the gap between germline ends came to 14 bases. CDR3 size: 15 residues. The germline V gene has CDR1 DFQATT and CDR2 SNEGSKA (reference sequence). The CDR3 DNA reads TGCAGTGCTAGAGATCCGGCAGGGGAGGACACTGAAGCTTTCTTT. This codes for CSARDPAGEDTEAFF.

This clonotype was detected once. This chain links TRBV28 with TRBJ2-5; a weak D match, TRBD1 (5 bases). The germline V and J ends were trimmed by 5 bases and 5 bases, with 15 bases remaining between them. CDR3 length: 14 residues. Germline V gene data show CDR1 as MDHEN and CDR2 as SYDVKM. The CDR3 DNA follows: TGTGCCAGCAGTGTAGCCCGGCAGGGCGAGACCCAGTACTTC. Translated: CASSVARQGETQYF.

In its sample, this clonotype was seen many times. The chain has TRBV4-3 and TRBJ2-2; no firm D call. V shed 0 bases and J shed 7 bases, with 21 bases lying between them. Per germline, CDR1 LGHNA and CDR2 YSLEER. CDR3 length: 18 residues. The CDR3 DNA is TGCGCCAGCAGCCAAGATCCCCCTCGCAGGTTCGATTACGGGGAGCTGTTTTTT. Translation gives CASSQDPPRRFDYGELFF.

This clonotype was counted many times. The chain couples TRBV6-5 to TRBJ2-7; D gene uncertain. Germline V CDR1 and CDR2: MNHEY, SVGAGI. There are 13 residues in the CDR3. V was cut by 0 bases and J by 4 bases, with 7 bases left in between. The CDR3 spells CASSYSTAYEQYF. The CDR3 nucleotides are TGTGCCAGCAGTTACTCGACCGCTTACGAGCAGTACTTC.

This clonotype was counted at least ten times. The chain joins TRBV28 to TRBJ2-4; tentatively, D is TRBD1 (6 bases). The CDR3 spans 19 residues. Trimming removed 1 base from V and 0 bases from J, with 19 bases in between. Germline-derived CDR1 and CDR2 are MDHEN and SYDVKM. The DNA of the CDR3 is TGTGCCAGCAGTTTATCGTGGACAGCAATTTCCATAGCCAAAAACATTCAGTACTTC. As protein: CASSLSWTAISIAKNIQYF.

This clonotype occurred many times. The chain employs TRBV6-1 and TRBJ2-7, with D unresolved. The length of the CDR3 is 13 residues. With 6 bases removed from V and 3 bases from J, the gap between germline ends came to 12 bases. Germline V gene sequence: CDR1 MNHNS, CDR2 SASEGT. The chain's CDR3 is CASRLGMIYEQYF. In nucleotides, the CDR3 is TGTGCCAGCAGGCTAGGGATGATCTACGAGCAGTACTTC.

The sample holds many counts of this clonotype. The chain joins TRBV7-3 to TRBJ1-1, with D perhaps TRBD1 (5 bases). The CDR3 runs to 19 residues. CDR1 is SGHTA, CDR2 FQGTGA, per germline. V lost 4 bases and J lost 0, with 24 bases in between. In DNA, the CDR3 is TGTGCCAGCAGCTCCCGCAGGGCCCGAAGTCGACCGATGAACACTGAAGCTTTCTTT. As protein: CASSSRRARSRPMNTEAFF.